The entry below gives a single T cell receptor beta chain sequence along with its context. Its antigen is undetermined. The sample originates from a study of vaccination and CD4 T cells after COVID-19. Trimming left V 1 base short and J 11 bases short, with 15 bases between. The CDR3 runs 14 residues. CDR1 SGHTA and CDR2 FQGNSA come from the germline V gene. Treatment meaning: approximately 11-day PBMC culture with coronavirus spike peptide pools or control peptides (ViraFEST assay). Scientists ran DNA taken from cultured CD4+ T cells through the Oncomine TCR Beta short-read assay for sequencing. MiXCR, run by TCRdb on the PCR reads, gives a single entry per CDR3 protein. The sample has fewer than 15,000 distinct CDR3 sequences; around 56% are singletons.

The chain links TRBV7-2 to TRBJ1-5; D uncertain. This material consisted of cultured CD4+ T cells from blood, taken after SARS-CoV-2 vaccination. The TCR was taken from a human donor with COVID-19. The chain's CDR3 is CASSLERVQSAQHF. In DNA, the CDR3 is TGTGCCAGCAGCTTAGAACGCGTTCAATCAGCCCAGCATTTT.